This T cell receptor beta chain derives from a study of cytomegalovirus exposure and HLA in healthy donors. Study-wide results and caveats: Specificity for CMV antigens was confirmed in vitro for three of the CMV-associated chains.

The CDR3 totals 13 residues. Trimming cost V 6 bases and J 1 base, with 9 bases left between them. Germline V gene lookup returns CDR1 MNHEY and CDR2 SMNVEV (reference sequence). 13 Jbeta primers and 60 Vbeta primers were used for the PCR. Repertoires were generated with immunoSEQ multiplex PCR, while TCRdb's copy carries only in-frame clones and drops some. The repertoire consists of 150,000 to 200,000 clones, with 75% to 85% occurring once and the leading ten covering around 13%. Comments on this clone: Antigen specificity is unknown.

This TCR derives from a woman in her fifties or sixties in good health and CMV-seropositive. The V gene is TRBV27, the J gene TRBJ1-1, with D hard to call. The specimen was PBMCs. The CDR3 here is CASRGNENTEAFF. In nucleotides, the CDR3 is TGTGCCAGCAGGGGCAATGAGAACACTGAAGCTTTCTTT.